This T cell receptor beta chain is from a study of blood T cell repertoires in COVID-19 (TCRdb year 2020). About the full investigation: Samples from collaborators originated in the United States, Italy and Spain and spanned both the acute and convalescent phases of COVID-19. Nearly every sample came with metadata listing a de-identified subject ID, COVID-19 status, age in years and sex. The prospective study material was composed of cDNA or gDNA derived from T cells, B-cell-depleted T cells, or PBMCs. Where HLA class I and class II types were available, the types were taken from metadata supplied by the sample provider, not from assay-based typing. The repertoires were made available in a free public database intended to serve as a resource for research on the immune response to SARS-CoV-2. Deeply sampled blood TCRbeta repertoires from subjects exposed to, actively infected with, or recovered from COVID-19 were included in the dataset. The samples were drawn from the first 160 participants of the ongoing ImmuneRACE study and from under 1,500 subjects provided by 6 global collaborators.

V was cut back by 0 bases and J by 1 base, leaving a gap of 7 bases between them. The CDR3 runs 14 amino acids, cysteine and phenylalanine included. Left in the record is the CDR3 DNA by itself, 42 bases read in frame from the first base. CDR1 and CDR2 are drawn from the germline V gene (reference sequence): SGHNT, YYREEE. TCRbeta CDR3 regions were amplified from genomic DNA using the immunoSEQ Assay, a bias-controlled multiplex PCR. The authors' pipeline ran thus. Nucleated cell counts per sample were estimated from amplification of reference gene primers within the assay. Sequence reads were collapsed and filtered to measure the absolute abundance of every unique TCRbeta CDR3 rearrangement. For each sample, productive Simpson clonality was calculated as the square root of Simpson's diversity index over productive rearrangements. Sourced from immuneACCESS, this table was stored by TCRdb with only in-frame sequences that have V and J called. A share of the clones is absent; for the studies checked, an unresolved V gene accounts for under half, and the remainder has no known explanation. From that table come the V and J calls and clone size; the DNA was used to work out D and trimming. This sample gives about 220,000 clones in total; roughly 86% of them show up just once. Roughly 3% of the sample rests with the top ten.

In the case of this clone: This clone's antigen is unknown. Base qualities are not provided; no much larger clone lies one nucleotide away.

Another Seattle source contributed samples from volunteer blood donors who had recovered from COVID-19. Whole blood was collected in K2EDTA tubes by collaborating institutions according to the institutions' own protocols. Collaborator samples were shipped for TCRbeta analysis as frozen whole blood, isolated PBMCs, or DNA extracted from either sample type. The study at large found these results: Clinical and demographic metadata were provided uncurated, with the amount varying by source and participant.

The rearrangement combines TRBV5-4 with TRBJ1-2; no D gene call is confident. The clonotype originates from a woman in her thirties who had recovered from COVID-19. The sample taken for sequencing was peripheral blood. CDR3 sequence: CASSLAGINYGYTF. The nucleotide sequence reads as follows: TGTGCCAGCAGCTTGGCCGGGATTAACTATGGCTACACCTTC.